A single sample gave rise to the 18 T cell receptor beta chains below, sequenced in a study of OX40 agonist ivuxolimab in advanced cancers. Assay used: immunoSEQ multiplex PCR; TCRdb lists only in-frame clones, some missing. This table has 35,000 to 45,000 clones, approximately 80% appearing once. The sample consisted of CD4+ or CD8+ T cells sorted from blood, taken in a trial of the OX40 agonist ivuxolimab. These receptors were collected from an adult with an advanced solid tumor such as melanoma, head and neck, liver or kidney cancer.

The V call is TRBV19, the J call TRBJ2-3; D not certain. Germline lookup yields CDR1 LNHDA and CDR2 SQIVND (reference sequence). The CDR3 spans 14 residues. The ends were cut back, 4 bases at V and 0 bases at J, with 8 bases in the middle. CDR3 in amino acids: CASSTGPSTDTQYF. The CDR3 DNA reads as TGTGCCAGTAGTACTGGACCAAGCACAGATACGCAGTATTTT.

The chain is built from TRBV30 and TRBJ2-3, with TRBD2 matching 11 bases. The V gene end was trimmed by 8 bases and the J gene end by 3 bases; junction bases not matched to a gene: 10. The CDR3 spans 15 residues. Germline CDR1 is GTSNPN and CDR2 is SVGIG (reference sequence). CDR3 coding DNA: TGTGCCATCGGGGCTAGCGGGAGGAGAACAGATACGCAGTATTTT. The encoded protein is CAIGASGRRTDTQYF. The entire variable domain, with the rest obtained from reference TRBV30 and TRBJ2-3, is as follows: SQTIHQWPATLVQPVGSPLSLECTVEGTSNPNLYWYRQAAGRGLQLLFYSVGIGQISSEVPQNLSASRPQDRQFILSSKKLLLSDSGFYLCAIGASGRRTDTQYFGPGTRLTVL.

The chain has TRBV6-5 and TRBJ2-7; D uncertain. The germline V gene encodes CDR1 MNHEY and CDR2 SVGAGI. The V and J ends lost 2 bases and 0 bases respectively, with 14 bases between them. The CDR3 length is 16 residues. CDR3 nucleotide sequence: TGTGCCAGCAGTTACACAAGCCCCAGAGCCTCCTACGAGCAGTACTTC. Its translation: CASSYTSPRASYEQYF.

The rearrangement joins TRBV4-1 to TRBJ2-3; D is uncertain. V lost 4 bases to trimming and J lost 5 bases, with 10 bases between them. The CDR3 spans 13 residues. The germline V gene encodes CDR1 MGHRA and CDR2 YSYEKL. CDR3 sequence (DNA): TGCGCCAGCAGCCGTACTGTGGGAGATACGCAGTATTTT. Encoded protein: CASSRTVGDTQYF.

J is TRBJ1-2 and V is TRBV28, with unresolved D. There are 12 residues in the CDR3. Trimming took 7 bases from V and 8 from J, leaving 14 bases between them. Looked up from germline, CDR1 is MDHEN and CDR2 is SYDVKM. CDR3 sequence: CASTRQSGGYTF. In DNA form, the CDR3 reads TGTGCCAGCACGAGACAATCCGGCGGCTACACCTTC.

V gene TRBV19 combines with J gene TRBJ1-6; D gene uncertain. This CDR3 has 15 residues. Germline loops: CDR1 LNHDA, CDR2 SQIVND (reference sequence). Trimming cost V 6 bases and J 5 bases, with 14 bases left between them. CDR3 protein: CASSPSPTDNSPLHF. In DNA form, the CDR3 reads TGTGCCAGTAGCCCCAGCCCGACGGATAATTCACCCCTCCACTTT.

The CDR3 loop is CASSLLAVTDTQYF. In DNA, the CDR3 is TGTGCCAGCAGCTTACTAGCTGTCACAGATACGCAGTATTTT. J is TRBJ2-3 and V is TRBV7-2, with a weak D call TRBD2 (5 bases). The CDR3 runs to 14 residues. V lost 2 bases to trimming and J lost 2 bases, with 8 bases between them. Per germline, CDR1 SGHTA and CDR2 FQGNSA.

By share, this clone counts as medium-sized. The chain uses TRBV9 and TRBJ2-2; unclear D gene. The CDR3 covers 15 residues. The germline CDR1 and CDR2 sequences are SGDLS and YYNGEE. V lost 2 bases and J lost 1, with 9 bases in between. DNA for the CDR3: TGTGCCAGCAGCGTCCTAGACCGGAACACCGGGGAGCTGTTTTTT. It codes for CASSVLDRNTGELFF.

This rearrangement joins TRBV2 to TRBJ2-5; unclear D gene. CDR3 length equals 13 residues. CDR1 and CDR2 from the germline V gene are SNHLY and FYNNEI. V was shortened by 8 bases and J by 2 bases, with 12 bases between the two germline ends. This CDR3 reads CASSMTSQETQYF. DNA of the CDR3: TGTGCCAGCTCCATGACATCTCAAGAGACCCAGTACTTC.

This chain joins TRBV5-6 and TRBJ1-5; D call uncertain. This CDR3 comprises 16 residues. V shed 0 bases and J shed 6 bases, with 16 bases lying between them. The germline gives CDR1 SGHDT, CDR2 YYEEEE. CDR3 DNA: TGTGCCAGCAGCTTGGTTGGCTTTTCACTCGTTCAGCCCCAGCATTTT. This encodes CASSLVGFSLVQPQHF. The whole variable domain, remainder taken from reference TRBV5-6 and TRBJ1-5, is DAGVTQSPTHLIKTRGQQVTLRCSPKSGHDTVSWYQQALGQGPQFIFQYYEEEERQRGNFPDRFSGHQFPNYSSELNVNALLLGDSALYLCASSLVGFSLVQPQHFGDGTRLSIL.

A single count supports this clone. This chain links TRBV9 with TRBJ1-2; D might be TRBD1 (6 bases). CDR3 length: 15 residues. The V and J ends lost 3 bases and 8 bases respectively, with 20 bases between them. The germline CDR1 and CDR2 sequences are SGDLS and YYNGEE. This CDR3 reads CASSGVSGGAEGYTF. CDR3 DNA: TGTGCCAGCAGCGGCGTTAGTGGGGGCGCGGAAGGCTACACCTTC.

This clone showed up just once. The chain joins TRBV20-1 to TRBJ1-2; unclear D gene. The CDR3 sequence is 10 residues long. The V end lost 5 bases, the J end lost 8 bases, and 9 bases lay between the germline ends. Germline CDR1 DFQATT, CDR2 SNEGSKA (reference sequence). The CDR3 here is CSAVFSGYTF. CDR3 bases: TGCAGTGCTGTCTTCAGCGGCTACACCTTC.

This chain connects TRBV7-9 to TRBJ2-5, with 11 bases aligning to TRBD2. V lost 1 base and J lost 3; bases outside the gene matches: 10. The CDR3 contains 18 residues. CDR1 and CDR2 (germline): SEHNR, FQNEAQ (reference sequence). In nucleotides, the CDR3 is TGTGCCAGCAGCTTAGGTGGTAGCGGGAGGGTATCAAAAGAGACCCAGTACTTC. It is translated as CASSLGGSGRVSKETQYF.

This clone occurred a few times. CDR3 bases: TGTGCCAGCAGTTTAGCCCTCGGGACAGAGGCTTTCTTT. As protein: CASSLALGTEAFF. This chain uses TRBV28 with TRBJ1-1; TRBD1 matches 7 bases. This CDR3 contains 13 residues. After removal of 2 bases from V and 11 bases from J, the junction contained 8 bases not matched to a gene. Germline CDR1 is MDHEN and CDR2 is SYDVKM.

V and J are TRBV10-3 and TRBJ2-5, with 13 bases matching TRBD2. Germline values: CDR1 ENHRY, CDR2 SYGVKD. The CDR3 sequence is 16 residues long. Unmatched junction bases numbered 9, after V lost 2 bases and J lost 9 bases. The CDR3 loop reads CAISETSGRAPGAQYF. DNA of the CDR3: TGTGCCATCAGTGAGACTAGCGGGAGGGCACCAGGGGCCCAGTACTTC.

V usage is TRBV9 and J usage is TRBJ1-1; no definite D call. CDR3 length: 13 amino acids. Trimming cost V 4 bases and J 3 bases, with 10 bases left between them. Germline assignment: CDR1 SGDLS and CDR2 YYNGEE. DNA for the CDR3: TGTGCCAGCAGCCCCACTGGGTACACTGAAGCTTTCTTT. It is translated as CASSPTGYTEAFF.

The V and J genes are TRBV7-9 and TRBJ1-1; D unresolved. This CDR3 spans 12 amino acids. In germline, CDR1 is SEHNR, CDR2 FQNEAQ (reference sequence). The V end lost 6 bases, the J end lost 7 bases, and 12 bases lay between the germline ends. The CDR3 protein is CASSPTAIEAFF. CDR3 nucleotide sequence: TGTGCCAGCAGTCCAACGGCCATTGAAGCTTTCTTT.

The chain's CDR3 is CASSPSVYGYTF. For the CDR3, the DNA is TGTGCCAGCAGCCCAAGTGTGTATGGCTACACCTTC. This chain joins TRBV7-2 and TRBJ1-2; no definite D call. Deletions cut 5 bases from V and 5 bases from J, with 9 bases between. This CDR3 has 12 residues. From germline, CDR1 is SGHTA and CDR2 FQGNSA. The complete variable domain, with remaining parts taken from reference TRBV7-2 and TRBJ1-2, reads GAGVSQSPSNKVTEKGKDVELRCDPISGHTALYWYRQSLGQGLEFLIYFQGNSAPDKSGLPSDRFSAERTGGSVSTLTIQRTQQEDSAVYLCASSPSVYGYTFGSGTRLTVV.